The text below deals with one T cell receptor beta chain. This clone occurred a few times. It lacks a known antigen. No base-level quality is on record; no much larger clone is a single base apart. The sample originates from a study of beta chain features in type 1 diabetes (dated by TCRdb to the late 2010s). Some background on the complete study: Mean age, gender distribution, total cell number and subset yield did not differ between patients and healthy donors. In the study, recently diagnosed type 1 diabetes patients and matched healthy donors were compared on the TCRB repertoires of their sorted circulating CD4+ T cell subsets. Regulatory and stem cell-like memory subsets were isolated from only 8 patients and about eight healthy donors, whereas naive and central memory subsets came from all 30 or so donors. A total of about 99,000,000 sorted cells were examined across all samples, and RNA yield correlated strongly with the number of cells per subset.

The entire amount of isolated RNA was reverse transcribed using the High Capacity cDNA Reverse Transcription Kit, so the sequenced TCRB transcripts were expressed ones. Deep immunoSEQ sequencing was performed on naive, central memory and regulatory T cell samples, with an average of about 4 million total reads per sample. Sorted cells were lysed in RLT buffer and RNA was extracted with DNase-treated RNeasy Micro or Mini kits, depending on cell number. Each cell subset was processed separately to prevent cross-contamination, with patient and healthy donor samples processed together. Using the immunoSEQ multiplex PCR, TCRB sequences were amplified from cDNA into 87-bp fragments spanning the CDR3 region. Sequencing of the amplicons was performed on the Illumina HiSeq platform. In the authors' own workflow: PCR bias was corrected computationally using synthetic template baselines, and reads within Hamming distance 2 were collapsed, with unmergeable singletons discarded. By aligning reads against IMGT, V, D and J genes, CDR3 length, and insertions or deletions at six rearrangement sites were assigned. Within each subset, clonotype counts were normalized to sorted cell number, and only after that were true diversity and Gini coefficients computed with the tcR R package. Repertoire sharing was quantified using the overlap coefficient calculated on TCRB nucleotide sequences. As a proxy for the pre-selection repertoire, out-of-frame TCRB sequences from naive cells were analyzed. TCRdb limited this immuneACCESS table to in-frame rearrangements with V and J called. A share of clones is missing; checked studies link under half to unresolved V genes, and the rest is unexplained. V, J and clone size were drawn from that table, and D and trimming were deduced from the DNA. The sample profile shows 860,000 or so clones; under 20% of them were found once. Around 0.02% of the sample comes from the top ten.

The research as a whole found: In all four CD4+ subsets, TCRB CDR3 length was moderately but significantly shorter in type 1 diabetes patients. PCR may preferentially amplify shorter templates, but because patient and control samples were amplified and corrected together, any resulting skew would affect both groups equally. HLA sub-analyses involved small numbers of individuals, so any influence of HLA type on TCRB rearrangement remained unresolved. Naive, central memory and regulatory TCRB repertoires appeared to be more alike among patients than among healthy donors. Because cDNA rather than genomic DNA was sequenced, highly expressing activated cells could have been over-represented, although no difference in activation and CD3 levels was found between groups. Fewer insertions and more nucleotide deletions at VDJ recombination sites were observed in patients with type 1 diabetes, implying thymic rearrangement abnormalities.

The CDR3 starts with the cysteine, ends with the phenylalanine, and has 16 residues. The entry retains the CDR3 DNA only, 48 bases that are in frame from base 1. V lost 7 bases and J lost 0 bases; the stretch between them is 17 bases long. The CDR1 and CDR2 encoded by the germline V gene are SGHRS and YFSETQ. From each donor, a single peripheral blood sample of about 110 mL on average was drawn into heparinised tubes. A BD FACSAria II and a panel including CD45RO, CCR7, CD25, CD127, CD95 and CD27 were used to sort naive, central memory, regulatory and stem cell-like memory CD4+ T cells. Purity was above 95% for every sorted population. PBMCs were isolated immediately by Lymphoprep density gradient centrifugation and stained directly without culture. To minimize batch effects, samples were stained and sorted in pairs, one healthy donor with one patient per experiment.

Sequencing used naive CD4+ T cells from blood. Read against the paper, the sample's cell subset or site label means: true naive CD4+ T cells. This receptor was obtained from a woman aged 18-29 years in good health. The chain is assembled from TRBV5-1 and TRBJ2-1; the D gene identity is not certain. CDR3 protein: CASSVQILSSYNEQFF. The DNA sequence is TGCGCCAGCTCAGTCCAGATTCTGAGCTCCTACAATGAGCAGTTCTTC.